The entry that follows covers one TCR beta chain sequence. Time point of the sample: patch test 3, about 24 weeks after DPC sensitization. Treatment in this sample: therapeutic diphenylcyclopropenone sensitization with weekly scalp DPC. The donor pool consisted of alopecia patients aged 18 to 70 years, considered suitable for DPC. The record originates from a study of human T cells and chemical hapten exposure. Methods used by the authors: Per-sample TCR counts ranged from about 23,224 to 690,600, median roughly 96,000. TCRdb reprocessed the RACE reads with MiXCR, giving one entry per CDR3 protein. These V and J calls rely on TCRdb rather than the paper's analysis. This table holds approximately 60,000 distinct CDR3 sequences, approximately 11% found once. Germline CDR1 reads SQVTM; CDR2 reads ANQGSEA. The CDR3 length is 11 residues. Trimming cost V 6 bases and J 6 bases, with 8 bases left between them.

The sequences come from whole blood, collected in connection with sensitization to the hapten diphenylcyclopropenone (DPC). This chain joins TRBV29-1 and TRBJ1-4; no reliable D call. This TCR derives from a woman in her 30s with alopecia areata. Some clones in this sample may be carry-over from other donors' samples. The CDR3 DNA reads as TGCAGCGTCGTCTCTTATGAAAAACTGTTTTTT. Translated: CSVVSYEKLFF.